The next 19 T cell receptor beta chains were all read from a single sample in a study of blood T cell repertoires in COVID-19. Repertoires were generated with immunoSEQ multiplex PCR, while TCRdb's copy carries only in-frame clones and drops some. The sample consists of about 35,000 clones, around 87% of them appearing once. Source material: peripheral blood. These receptors came from a man older than 75 with active COVID-19.

This clone was recorded once. The chain is built from TRBV5-1 and TRBJ2-7; TRBD2 agrees at 7 bases. The germline gives CDR1 SGHRS, CDR2 YFSETQ. This CDR3 is built from 15 residues. V dropped 4 bases and J dropped 0; count of bases not matched to a gene: 7. This CDR3 is CASSKQRGSSYEQYF. In DNA form, the CDR3 reads TGCGCCAGCAGCAAACAGCGCGGGAGCTCCTACGAGCAGTACTTC.

The chain has TRBV7-9 and TRBJ2-1; 12 bases agree with TRBD1. The germline V gene has CDR1 SEHNR and CDR2 FQNEAQ (reference sequence). V gave up 6 bases and J gave up 8 bases; unmatched junction bases: 8. The CDR3 runs to 15 residues. CDR3 nucleotide sequence: TGTGCCAGCAGGGTTAGGGGACAGGGGGCGCATGAGCAGTTCTTC. It yields the protein CASRVRGQGAHEQFF.

In this sample, this clone turned up once. One junction end disagrees with the germline gene, perhaps due to a read error. This chain connects TRBV3-1 (or the pseudogene TRBV3-2) to TRBJ2-1, with a tentative D call TRBD1 (5 bases). The CDR3 contains 15 residues. The germline V gene has CDR1 LGHDT and CDR2 YNNKEL (reference sequence). CDR3 sequence reads: CASSQKRGGYNGQFF. CDR3 coding DNA: TGTGCCAGCAGCCAAAAAAGGGGTGGCTACAATGGGCAGTTCTTC.

The genes are TRBV7-9 and TRBJ2-7, with unresolved D. The length of the CDR3 is 13 residues. Germline V gene sequence: CDR1 SEHNR, CDR2 FQNEAQ (reference sequence). Trimming pared 5 bases from V and 6 bases from J, leaving 14 bases between. DNA of the CDR3: TGTGCCAGCAGCACCCTTTTGCGAGGCGAGCAGTACTTC. Translated, it gives CASSTLLRGEQYF.

This chain links TRBV5-4 with TRBJ2-1; TRBD2 agrees at 7 bases. Trimming at V came to 2 bases and at J to 6 bases, leaving 2 bases not matched to a gene. The germline V gene has CDR1 SGHNT and CDR2 YYREEE (reference sequence). The CDR3 contains 13 residues. The CDR3 sequence is CASSFGGVNEQFF. Written as DNA, the CDR3 is TGTGCCAGCAGCTTTGGGGGGGTCAATGAGCAGTTCTTC. Full variable domain (rest looked up from reference TRBV5-4 and TRBJ2-1): ETGVTQSPTHLIKTRGQQVTLRCSSQSGHNTVSWYQQALGQGPQFIFQYYREEENGRGNFPPRFSGLQFPNYSSELNVNALELDDSALYLCASSFGGVNEQFFGPGTRLTVL.

The sample holds a few counts of this clone. J is TRBJ2-5 and V is TRBV4-1; 7 nucleotides align to TRBD1. There are 17 residues in the CDR3. J was trimmed by 2 bases and V by 3 bases; bases with no gene match: 12. The germline CDR1 and CDR2 sequences are MGHRA and YSYEKL. The CDR3 reads CASSQQGTAKNQETQYF. In DNA, the CDR3 is TGCGCCAGCAGCCAGCAAGGGACAGCTAAAAATCAAGAGACCCAGTACTTC.

The chain combines TRBV18 with TRBJ2-7; the D is unclear. The V gene lost 2 bases and the J gene lost 3 bases, with 8 bases spanning the gap. From germline, CDR1 is KGHSH and CDR2 LQKENI. The CDR3 runs 13 residues. Written as DNA, the CDR3 is TGTGCCAGCTCACCAGTTGAGAACTACGAGCAGTACTTC. Translation: CASSPVENYEQYF.

The J gene is TRBJ1-6, the V gene TRBV28; a possible D gene is TRBD1 (5 bases). Germline values: CDR1 MDHEN, CDR2 SYDVKM. The germline V and J ends were trimmed by 7 bases and 7 bases, with 8 bases remaining between them. The CDR3 has 12 residues. CDR3 amino acids: CASKRGNSPLHF. In nucleotides, the CDR3 is TGTGCCAGCAAAAGGGGAAATTCACCCCTCCACTTT.

This sequence joins TRBV19 and TRBJ1-2; D gene ambiguous. V shed 5 bases and J shed 3 bases, with 13 bases lying between them. This CDR3 contains 14 residues. Per germline, CDR1 LNHDA and CDR2 SQIVND (reference sequence). CDR3 region: CASSSRLRDYGYTF. CDR3 nucleotide sequence: TGTGCCAGTAGTTCCCGGTTGAGGGACTATGGCTACACCTTC.

This rearrangement joins TRBV3-1 (or the pseudogene TRBV3-2) to TRBJ1-4; D is ambiguous. Germline-derived CDR1 and CDR2 are LGHDT and YNNKEL (reference sequence). The ends were cut back, 6 bases at V and 7 bases at J, with 12 bases in the middle. There are 13 residues in the CDR3. CDR3 loop: CASSITTIEKLFF. CDR3 in DNA: TGTGCCAGCAGTATTACTACGATTGAAAAACTGTTTTTT.

The chain uses TRBV29-1 and TRBJ2-6; tentatively, D is TRBD2 (5 bases). Trimming cost V 4 bases and J 3 bases, with 10 bases left between them. Germline CDR1 and CDR2: SQVTM and ANQGSEA. The CDR3 extends over 14 amino acids. The CDR3 DNA reads as TGCAGCGTTGGTTTCGGGGATGGGGCCAACGTCCTGACTTTC. It specifies CSVGFGDGANVLTF.

The chain uses TRBV3-1 (or the pseudogene TRBV3-2) and TRBJ2-7, with D tentatively TRBD2 (6 bases). The CDR3 totals 17 residues. The germline V gene has CDR1 LGHDT and CDR2 YNNKEL (reference sequence). The V and J ends lost 0 bases and 3 bases respectively, with 18 bases between them. The CDR3 DNA reads TGTGCCAGCAGCCAAGATGTAGGCTTCGGGACTGACTACGAGCAGTACTTC. Its protein product is CASSQDVGFGTDYEQYF.

This sequence joins TRBV5-6 and TRBJ1-2; D not resolved. Germline assignment: CDR1 SGHDT and CDR2 YYEEEE. V lost 0 bases and J 4 bases, leaving 7 bases between the germline ends. The CDR3 loop spans 13 amino acids. CDR3 protein: CASSLDRSYGYTF. In DNA form, the CDR3 reads TGTGCCAGCAGCTTGGACAGAAGCTATGGCTACACCTTC.

The CDR3 protein is CASSPGGQGLLRLSYEQYF. The DNA of the CDR3 is TGTGCCAGCAGCCCGGGCGGACAGGGCCTGCTAAGGCTCTCCTACGAGCAGTACTTC. The chain links TRBV5-6 to TRBJ2-7, with 8 bases identical to TRBD1. The CDR3 spans 19 residues. J was trimmed by 0 bases and V by 4 bases; bases with no gene match: 18. Germline V lookup: CDR1 SGHDT, CDR2 YYEEEE.

This chain links TRBV18 with TRBJ1-2; D might be TRBD1 (5 bases). Trimming took 4 bases from V and 4 from J, leaving 13 bases between them. CDR3 length equals 14 residues. Germline V gene data show CDR1 as KGHSH and CDR2 as LQKENI. The CDR3 region is CASSRSRDSYGYTF. For the CDR3, the DNA is TGTGCCAGCTCACGTTCCAGGGATTCCTATGGCTACACCTTC.

V usage is TRBV7-2 and J usage is TRBJ2-4; TRBD1 is a possible D gene (6 bases). The CDR3 covers 16 residues. Germline CDR1 SGHTA, CDR2 FQGNSA. V lost 3 bases and J 3 bases, leaving 15 bases between the germline ends. The CDR3 coding sequence is TGTGCCAGCAGCTTTTTCGGGACAAGAGACAAAAACATTCAGTACTTC. This codes for CASSFFGTRDKNIQYF.

This CDR3 reads CASSKKVLLPYEAFF. The CDR3 nucleotides are TGTGCCAGCAGCAAAAAAGTCCTTCTACCCTATGAAGCTTTCTTT. The chain couples TRBV21-1 to TRBJ1-1. TRBV21-1 is noted as a pseudogene. The CDR3 totals 15 residues.

This chain links TRBV6-2 or TRBV6-3 with TRBJ1-1; unclear D gene. The germline V gene has CDR1 MNHEY and CDR2 SVGEGT. CDR3 length equals 14 residues. Trimming took 1 base from V and 2 from J, leaving 8 bases between them. CDR3 sequence: CASSYLQPNTEAFF. In DNA, the CDR3 is TGTGCCAGCAGTTACTTACAGCCAAACACTGAAGCTTTCTTT.

The chain's CDR3 is CASSQFGGTGAQKLFF. The CDR3 bases are TGTGCCAGCAGCCAATTTGGAGGGACAGGGGCGCAAAAACTGTTTTTT. The gene calls are TRBV14 and TRBJ1-4; 10 nucleotides line up with TRBD1. Trimming took 2 bases from V and 9 from J; bases not matched to a gene: 9. The CDR3 runs 16 residues. The germline gives CDR1 SGHDN, CDR2 FVKESK. Supplemented by reference TRBV14 and TRBJ1-4, the full variable domain reads EAGVTQFPSHSVIEKGQTVTLRCDPISGHDNLYWYRRVMGKEIKFLLHFVKESKQDESGMPNNRFLAERTGGTYSTLKVQPAELEDSGVYFCASSQFGGTGAQKLFFGSGTQLSVL.